This T cell receptor (beta chain) was observed in a study of CD8+ T cells in alopecia areata. V shed 3 bases and J shed 1 base, with 15 bases lying between them. The CDR3 length is 15 residues. Germline V gives CDR1 GTSNPN, CDR2 SVGIG (reference sequence). Extraction and reverse transcription of RNA yielded cDNA as the sequencing template. Libraries were prepared by immunoSEQ multiplex PCR; TCRdb keeps only in-frame clonotypes and omits some of them. The sample has over 150,000 clones; around 56% are singletons. Findings and limits, study-wide: Lesional scalp exceeded normal scalp in clonality, especially in alopecia totalis/universalis.

This clone has a single count. No antigen is known for it. Treatment indicated: oral pan-JAK inhibitor, 5-10 mg twice daily. Alopecia areata patients had lesional scalp punch biopsies and peripheral blood taken from them. The chain recombines TRBV30 with TRBJ1-1; D is unclear. This receptor was identified in a human donor with alopecia areata. This specimen consisted of CD4+ T cells sorted from blood, obtained at week 4, from a patient treated with tofacitinib. The chain's CDR3 is CAWRHPGPSNTEAFF. In DNA form, the CDR3 reads TGTGCCTGGAGGCACCCGGGCCCTTCGAACACTGAAGCTTTCTTT.